The T cell receptor (beta chain) described here comes from a study of long-term antiretroviral therapy in people with HIV (dated by TCRdb to between 2021 and 2022). Study-wide context: The earliest samples were collected approximately a decade before the 2015 WHO recommendation for immediate ART, a period when ART was typically delayed until CD4 counts fell. A retrospective serial study tested whether changes in peripheral blood TRB repertoire composition and diversity were associated with ART initiation and durable HIV suppression. The cohort contributed about 200 cryopreserved PBMC samples from 30 adults with confirmed HIV infection, collected serially over a mean of approximately 6 years (range 1-12). Of the 30 to 35 participants with HIV, approximately twelve were female. Test extractions of a monoclonal T-cell line alongside about 30 polyclonal samples showed no cross-contamination during QIAcube processing.

To be included, a participant needed at least one PBMC sample from before ART initiation plus at least two post-ART samples. Every participant with HIV received treatment in the United States of America. Before DNA extraction, cryopreserved samples of about 0.9-11 million PBMC were thawed and washed. At the time of the earliest PBMC sample, participants with HIV were aged between about 23 and 54 years. Per participant, PBMC samples came from 1-4 timepoints prior to ART initiation and 2-8 timepoints following ART initiation, for a median of 7 samples. For every participant, serial HIV viral load, CD4+ T-cell count, ART history and demographic data were obtained. Using a Qiagen kit on a QIAcube, genomic DNA was extracted from unsorted PBMC, with samples processed in batches of 12. The immunoSEQ hsTCRB v3.0 assay was used at survey level resolution for TRB variable region sequencing. TRB sequencing targeted a depth of 40,000-50,000 T-cell genomes per sample. Pooled TRB libraries were sequenced on an Illumina MiSeq with a v3 150-cycle kit. The source study handled its data this way. Repertoire analysis was run in R within a reproducible Nextflow workflow that covered QC, data transformation and analysis. LymphoSeq2, an R package for exploring AIRR-Seq data, was used to implement the custom analyses. Several samples that produced fewer than 5000 total TRB sequences were removed, so fewer than 200 HIV repertoires were analyzed. Of the 188 retained HIV repertoires, about 60 were collected before and around 130 after ART initiation. Repertoires were downsampled to 5000 TRB nucleotide sequences, with summary statistics averaged over 100 downsampling iterations. The analysis kept only TRB sequences whose CDR3 regions were at least seven amino acids long. Diversity was measured with a Shannon entropy-derived clonality score and the Gini coefficient. In the repertoire networks, any two of the top 5000 CDR3 amino acid sequences were linked whenever the two sequences differed by an edit distance of one. GLIPH2 predicted antigen specificity groups and MHC restriction for TRB CDR3 amino acid sequences. Known CMV, EBV, HIV or tissue antigen associations were flagged by matching CDR3 amino acid sequences against VDJdb and McPAS-TCR. Pre-ART, post-ART and control groups were compared with Wilcoxon signed-rank tests and Holm-Bonferroni correction. TCRdb retrieved this table from immuneACCESS and kept in-frame rearrangements only. Not all clones are present; in checked studies, unresolved V genes account for under half, and no reason is known for the remainder. V, J and clone size were drawn from that table, and D and trimming were deduced from the DNA. The sample yields over 30,000 clones; approximately 87% were counted once. 4% of the sample lies in the top ten.

What the research found in general, with its limitations: Because pre-ART samples had limited cell numbers, unsorted PBMC were profiled rather than sorted CD4+ and CD8+ T cells. A significant increase in TRB diversity was found to be associated with ART initiation, although TRB diversity was observed to remain significantly below that of transplant donor controls even after long-term ART. The repertoire was dominated across all time points by expanded TRB clones identified before ART initiation, although this dominance was seen to fluctuate and to decrease in many PLHIV after ART. Since PBMC availability was limited, sequencing covered only the TCR beta chain, with no alpha chain pairing. Compared with controls, HIV repertoires had narrower CDR3 length ranges, and the network structure pointed to an antigen-experienced repertoire that shifted only slightly toward naive after ART. Inferences about post-ART repertoire changes are limited because no data were available on ART adherence, viral resistance or therapy changes. Samples dated from the mid-2000s to the late 2010s, and the ART regimens used may be less effective than current ones.

In its sample, this clone was seen a few times. This receptor's antigen is unknown. Qualities for individual bases were not recorded, and no much larger clone is one base off. The CDR3 measures 13 amino acids from cysteine to phenylalanine. Here the CDR3 DNA is all that survives: 39 bases in frame from base 1. The germline V gene yields SGHTA for CDR1 and FQGNSA for CDR2. From V the trimming removes 4 bases and from J it removes 4 bases, while the gene matches leave 2 bases of the junction unaccounted for. This receptor was obtained from a woman between 50 and 59 years old with HIV. The sequencing here drew on unsorted PBMCs, taken 1.2 years after starting antiretroviral therapy. The chain was built from TRBV7-2 and TRBJ2-7; the junction holds 9 bases that match TRBD1. The CDR3 here reads CASSSDRGYEQYF. In nucleotides, the sequence is TGTGCCAGCAGCTCGGACAGGGGATACGAGCAGTACTTC. Full variable domain (CDR3 extended with the reference TRBV7-2 and TRBJ2-7 proteins): GAGVSQSPSNKVTEKGKDVELRCDPISGHTALYWYRQSLGQGLEFLIYFQGNSAPDKSGLPSDRFSAERTGGSVSTLTIQRTQQEDSAVYLCASSSDRGYEQYFGPGTRLTVT.